The rows below give T cell receptor beta chains drawn from one sample of a study of regulatory T cells in long-lasting Graves disease. TCRdb reprocessed the multiplex PCR reads with MiXCR, giving one entry per CDR3 protein. The sample carries some 410,000 distinct CDR3 sequences, 16% recorded once. These same data were also listed under a study on T cells in Graves' hyperthyroidism and ophthalmopathy.

This material consisted of peripheral blood mononuclear cells (PBMCs), taken at new diagnosis, from a patient treated with antithyroid drugs. The receptor source for this set is a woman between 25 and 40 years old with Graves disease. CDR3s include the opening cysteine and the closing phenylalanine or tryptophan. A D gene is named only where the DNA matches it firmly. Clone size is shown for a subset of rows, as once, few, many or a class of expanded clone.

cdr3_length j_call d_call clone_size v_call cdr3_aa cdr3_nt
13 TRBJ1-5 - few TRBV3-1 CASSPSLYQPQHF TGTGCCAGCAGCCCAAGTTTGTATCAGCCCCAGCATTTT
14 TRBJ2-5 - many TRBV27 CASTDQRTTETQYF TGTGCCAGCACGGACCAGCGAACCACAGAGACCCAGTACTTC
19 TRBJ2-7 - many TRBV6-1 CASSNPRGTAGGSSYEQYF TGTGCCAGCAGTAACCCACGGGGGACGGCAGGGGGTAGTTCCTACGAGCAGTACTTC
16 TRBJ2-5 TRBD2 few TRBV24-1 CATSDFATSGSETQYF TGTGCCACCAGTGATTTCGCGACTAGCGGGAGTGAGACCCAGTACTTC
15 TRBJ2-3 TRBD2 - TRBV20-1 CSAEIAGVGVDTQYF TGCAGTGCTGAAATAGCGGGAGTAGGTGTGGATACGCAGTATTTT
13 TRBJ2-7 - many TRBV3-1 CASSQTETYEQYF TGTGCCAGCAGCCAAACGGAAACCTACGAGCAGTACTTC
11 TRBJ2-7 - many TRBV28 CATVGRGEQYF TGTGCCACCGTTGGAAGGGGGGAGCAGTACTTC
16 TRBJ2-1 TRBD2 few TRBV18 CASSPPSGLAYNEQFF TGTGCCAGCTCACCACCCTCGGGACTAGCATACAATGAGCAGTTCTTC
13 TRBJ1-2 - many TRBV7-2 CASSLDRYYGYTF TGTGCCAGCAGCTTGGACAGATATTATGGCTACACCTTC
16 TRBJ2-2 - many TRBV11-2 CASSLGASYGAGELFF TGTGCCAGCAGCTTAGGGGCTAGTTACGGCGCCGGGGAGCTGTTTTTT
15 TRBJ2-2 TRBD1 many TRBV5-1 CASSRRQGATGELFF TGCGCCAGCAGCAGAAGACAGGGGGCCACCGGGGAGCTGTTTTTT
15 TRBJ2-2 TRBD2 many TRBV2 CATLTSAQNTGELFF TGTGCCACCTTAACTAGCGCTCAAAACACCGGGGAGCTGTTTTTT
15 TRBJ1-2 - - TRBV5-1 CASSLGSTGIGGYTF TGCGCCAGCAGCTTGGGATCAACAGGGATCGGTGGCTACACCTTC
13 TRBJ2-1 - - TRBV14 CASSQGGSVEQFF TGTGCCAGCAGCCAAGGTGGCTCAGTTGAGCAGTTCTTC
14 TRBJ2-2 TRBD2 few TRBV5-1 CASRGGGPTGELFF TGCGCCAGCCGCGGGGGAGGCCCCACCGGGGAGCTGTTTTTT
15 TRBJ2-7 TRBD2 many TRBV7-2 CASSLASGRTYEQYF TGTGCCAGCAGCTTAGCTAGCGGGAGAACCTACGAGCAGTACTTC
18 TRBJ2-7 - few TRBV4-1 CASSQDGERGGSSYEQYF TGCGCCAGCAGCCAAGATGGGGAGAGGGGCGGGTCCTCCTACGAGCAGTACTTC
16 TRBJ2-5 - many TRBV12-5 CASGSGNAGTPETQYF TGTGCTAGTGGTTCCGGGAATGCCGGGACTCCGGAGACCCAGTACTTC
15 TRBJ2-2 TRBD2 - TRBV19 CASSIGTSAAGELFF TGTGCCAGTAGTATAGGGACTAGCGCCGCCGGGGAGCTGTTTTTT
17 TRBJ2-1 - few TRBV27 CASSLNPPPSSYNEQFF TGTGCCAGCAGTTTAAATCCTCCGCCGAGCTCCTACAATGAGCAGTTCTTC
12 TRBJ1-1 - - TRBV6-1 CASSNGATEAFF TGTGCCAGCAGTAATGGGGCCACTGAAGCTTTCTTT
15 TRBJ2-5 TRBD1 - TRBV18 CASSPRDRAWETQYF TGTGCCAGCTCACCAAGAGACAGGGCTTGGGAGACCCAGTACTTC
13 TRBJ1-4 TRBD1 many TRBV28 CASSGTGRGKLFF TGTGCCAGCAGTGGGACAGGGAGGGGAAAACTGTTTTTT
13 TRBJ1-2 - many TRBV6-5 CASSYRGGTGYTF TGTGCCAGCAGTTACAGGGGAGGTACTGGCTACACCTTC
14 TRBJ1-1 - many TRBV20-1 CSARRPGLNTEAFF TGCAGTGCTAGACGGCCGGGCTTGAACACTGAAGCTTTCTTT
16 TRBJ1-2 TRBD1 many TRBV12-3/TRBV12-4 CASSPTGGRANYGYTF TGTGCCAGCAGTCCGACAGGGGGCCGAGCTAACTATGGCTACACCTTC
14 TRBJ1-5 TRBD1 many TRBV20-1 CSAFRTGDNQPQHF TGCAGTGCCTTTCGGACAGGGGACAATCAGCCCCAGCATTTT
11 TRBJ1-2 - - TRBV29-1 CSVERGGLYTF TGCAGCGTTGAGAGGGGGGGCTTGTACACCTTC
14 TRBJ1-1 - many TRBV30 CAWKWSGFNTEAFF TGTGCCTGGAAGTGGTCCGGTTTTAACACTGAAGCTTTCTTT
13 TRBJ2-1 - - TRBV9 CASSVAGTNEQFF TGTGCCAGCAGCGTAGCTGGCACCAATGAGCAGTTCTTC
12 TRBJ2-3 - - TRBV29-1 CSCTPSTDTQYF TGCAGCTGCACCCCCAGCACAGATACGCAGTATTTT
15 TRBJ2-1 TRBD1 - TRBV27 CASSLQGAKIYNEQF TGTGCCAGCAGTCTACAGGGGGCAAAGATATACAATGAGCAGTTC
14 TRBJ1-5 - many TRBV20-1 CSALGRLGNQPQHF TGCAGTGCCTTAGGGAGGTTAGGCAATCAGCCCCAGCATTTT
15 TRBJ1-4 - many TRBV3-1 CASSQEDGTGEKLFF TGTGCCAGCAGCCAAGAGGACGGGACGGGCGAAAAACTGTTTTTT
15 TRBJ1-5 TRBD1 many TRBV6-1 CASSTGVYRNQPQHF TGTGCCAGCAGTACAGGGGTGTATCGCAATCAGCCCCAGCATTTT
12 TRBJ2-1 - - TRBV9 CASSTVRNEQFF TGTGCCAGCAGCACAGTGAGGAATGAGCAGTTCTTC
14 TRBJ2-1 TRBD2 many TRBV6-1 CASRSGTRDNEQFF TGTGCCAGCAGAAGCGGGACTAGGGACAATGAGCAGTTCTTC
17 TRBJ1-3 TRBD1 many TRBV20-1 CSARDRSRDSAGNTIYF TGCAGTGCTAGAGATCGAAGCCGGGACAGCGCGGGAAACACCATATATTTT
11 TRBJ2-1 - - TRBV6-2/TRBV6-3 CASGPNNEQFF TGTGCCAGCGGGCCTAACAATGAGCAGTTCTTC
14 TRBJ2-6 - - TRBV24-1 CATSGWSGANVLTF TGTGCCACCAGTGGATGGTCTGGGGCCAACGTCCTGACTTTC
12 TRBJ1-2 - - TRBV29-1 CSVEQVEVGYTF TGCAGCGTTGAGCAAGTGGAGGTGGGCTACACCTTC
16 TRBJ2-2 - few TRBV6-1 CASCGMEVVNTGELFF TGTGCCAGCTGTGGAATGGAGGTAGTGAACACCGGGGAGCTGTTTTTT
13 TRBJ1-1 - many TRBV12-3/TRBV12-4 CASSSSAEVEAFF -
16 TRBJ2-7 TRBD1 few TRBV7-9 CASSQAGTGVSYEQYF TGTGCCAGCAGCCAAGCCGGGACAGGGGTTTCCTACGAGCAGTACTTC
18 TRBJ1-4 TRBD1 few TRBV4-3 CASSQDWSGGLKVEKLFF TGCGCCAGCAGCCAAGATTGGTCAGGGGGACTTAAGGTGGAAAAACTGTTTTTT
22 TRBJ2-2 TRBD2 - TRBV12-3/TRBV12-4 CASSPRTSGRTFSQANTGELFF TGTGCCAGCAGTCCCCGGACTAGCGGGAGGACCTTTTCACAAGCGAACACCGGGGAGCTGTTTTTT
14 TRBJ2-7 TRBD2 few TRBV19 CASSIGLADYEQYF TGTGCCAGTAGTATAGGACTAGCGGACTACGAGCAGTACTTC
20 TRBJ1-2 TRBD1 many TRBV2 CASRDILGKQGRIANYGYTF TGTGCCAGCAGGGACATTCTGGGAAAACAGGGGCGGATAGCTAACTATGGCTACACCTTC
13 TRBJ2-1 - many TRBV11-3 CASSPGRLNEQFF TGTGCCAGCAGCCCGGGACGGCTGAATGAGCAGTTCTTC
14 TRBJ2-1 TRBD2 - TRBV5-1 CASAGLAGSNEQFF TGCGCCAGCGCGGGACTAGCGGGAAGCAATGAGCAGTTCTTC
14 TRBJ2-7 TRBD1 many TRBV28 CATHPSGQGYEQYF TGTGCCACCCACCCCAGCGGACAGGGCTACGAGCAGTACTTC
16 TRBJ2-7 TRBD1 many TRBV6-2/TRBV6-3 CASSYSGTGSSYEQYF TGTGCCAGCAGTTACTCGGGGACAGGGAGCTCCTACGAGCAGTACTTC